The entry below describes one T cell receptor (beta chain). The sample belongs to a study of identical twins. TCRdb redid the calling of the 5' RACE reads with MiXCR, one entry per CDR3 protein. The sample holds 500,000 or so distinct CDR3 sequences; 14% are singletons and the top ten take approximately 1%. All of the donors were Caucasians in good health. Trimming shortened V by 6 bases and J by 3 bases, and 14 bases separated the two germline ends. The CDR3 loop spans 15 amino acids. These data are also associated with another study on yellow fever vaccine responses in identical twins.

The specimen sequenced was CD4+ T cells sorted from blood. This TCR was sampled from a woman between 18 and 30 years old in good health. The rearrangement uses TRBV12-3 or TRBV12-4 and TRBJ2-2; D may be TRBD2 (7 bases). Written as DNA, the CDR3 is TGTGCCAGCAGCCCCGAGGGGGGGTACACCGGGGAGCTGTTTTTT. The encoded protein is CASSPEGGYTGELFF.